The 32 T cell receptor beta chains reported below all come from one sample, sequenced in a study of cytomegalovirus exposure and HLA in healthy donors. The PCR employed 60 Vbeta primers together with 13 Jbeta primers. The assay was immunoSEQ multiplex PCR, and TCRdb's table has in-frame clones only and misses some. The data hold nearly 70,000 clones, with 74% observed a single time. The sequencing sample was made of PBMCs. All receptors derive from a woman in her sixties in good health and CMV-seropositive.

The gene calls are TRBV15 and TRBJ2-7; 13 bases align to TRBD2. The CDR3 is 16 amino acids. V gave up 2 bases and J gave up 7 bases; unmatched junction bases: 8. Germline V gene data show CDR1 as LNHNV and CDR2 as YYDKDF (reference sequence). The CDR3 sequence is CATSRSGLAGRGEQYF. The CDR3, as DNA: TGTGCCACCAGCAGATCGGGACTAGCGGGGCGAGGAGAGCAGTACTTC.

The chain uses TRBV29-1 and TRBJ2-1; the match to TRBD1 covers 7 bases. CDR1 is SQVTM and CDR2 is ANQGSEA in the germline V gene. There are 13 residues in the CDR3. The V segment lost 6 bases and the J segment 2 bases; nucleotides outside the gene matches: 4. The CDR3 nucleotides read TGCAGCGTAAAACAGGGGCCCTACAATGAGCAGTTCTTC. As protein: CSVKQGPYNEQFF.

The chain links TRBV5-1 to TRBJ2-5; 7 bases line up with TRBD2. Looked up from germline, CDR1 is SGHRS and CDR2 is YFSETQ. Trimming removed 0 bases from V and 4 bases from J; junction bases left unmatched: 6. The CDR3 covers 15 residues. This CDR3 is CASSLAWASGETQYF. The CDR3 DNA reads TGCGCCAGCAGCTTGGCCTGGGCTAGCGGAGAGACCCAGTACTTC.

In its sample, this clone was seen once. This chain uses TRBV11-2 with TRBJ1-2; D unresolved. The CDR3 spans 15 residues. Per germline, CDR1 SGHAT and CDR2 FQNNGV. V was trimmed by 4 bases and J by 3 bases, leaving 15 bases between them. CDR3 protein: CASSSISSGYYGYTF. CDR3 nucleotides: TGTGCCAGCAGCTCCATCAGTAGCGGCTACTATGGCTACACCTTC. The full variable domain, its missing parts supplied by reference TRBV11-2 and TRBJ1-2, is EAGVAQSPRYKIIEKRQSVAFWCNPISGHATLYWYQQILGQGPKLLIQFQNNGVVDDSQLPKDRFSAERLKGVDSTLKIQPAKLEDSAVYLCASSSISSGYYGYTFGSGTRLTVV.

The chain employs TRBV5-1 and TRBJ2-2; a possible D gene is TRBD1 (5 bases). CDR3 length: 15 amino acids. CDR1 and CDR2 from the germline V gene are SGHRS and YFSETQ. Between the trimmed V and J ends, which lost 1 base and 5 bases, there was a span of 12 bases. The DNA of the CDR3 is TGCGCCAGCAGCTTGAAGGGGCCGGAGACCGGGGAGCTGTTTTTT. Translation gives CASSLKGPETGELFF.

The chain couples TRBV5-1 to TRBJ1-2; 8 bases match TRBD1. The CDR3 consists of 13 residues. J was trimmed by 8 bases and V by 7 bases; bases with no gene match: 10. CDR1 and CDR2 (germline): SGHRS, YFSETQ. CDR3 sequence: CASFQDRVKGYTF. CDR3 sequence (DNA): TGCGCCAGCTTTCAGGACAGGGTGAAAGGCTACACCTTC.

This clone has a handful of counts. V usage is TRBV5-3 and J usage is TRBJ1-6, with D perhaps matching TRBD1 (6 bases). TRBV5-3 qualifies as an ORF whose function is uncertain. Trimming left V 0 bases short and J 6 bases short, with 16 bases between. The CDR3 length is 17 residues. The CDR3 region is CARSLDPMRGTNSPLHF. CDR3 nucleotides: TGTGCCAGAAGCTTGGACCCTATGAGGGGGACTAATTCACCCCTCCACTTT.

This clone was detected a few times. V gene TRBV4-1 combines with J gene TRBJ1-1; D perhaps matches TRBD1 (5 bases). CDR3 length equals 14 residues. Deletions cut 3 bases from V and 1 base from J, with 9 bases between. From germline, CDR1 is MGHRA and CDR2 YSYEKL. Here the CDR3 reads CASSQGDRNTEAFF. In DNA, the CDR3 is TGCGCCAGCAGCCAGGGCGACAGGAACACTGAAGCTTTCTTT.

The chain combines TRBV6-1 with TRBJ2-3, with 8 nucleotides matching TRBD2. CDR1 and CDR2 from the germline V gene are MNHNS and SASEGT. V was clipped by 5 bases and J by 2 bases; unmatched bases: 6. This CDR3 is built from 15 residues. The CDR3 here is CASSTSLADTDTQYF. For the CDR3, the DNA is TGTGCCAGCAGTACCTCACTAGCGGACACAGATACGCAGTATTTT.

The chain couples TRBV11-1 to TRBJ1-1; D may be TRBD1 (5 bases). The germline gives CDR1 SGHAT, CDR2 FQDESV (reference sequence). V lost 3 bases and J lost 5, with 10 bases in between. CDR3 length equals 13 residues. CDR3 DNA: TGTGCCAGCAGCTTGCGGGGGTGGACTGAAGCTTTCTTT. Translation gives CASSLRGWTEAFF.

This clone was found once. V usage is TRBV30 and J usage is TRBJ1-5, with 7 positions matching TRBD1. Germline CDR1 is GTSNPN and CDR2 is SVGIG (reference sequence). J was trimmed by 4 bases and V by 3 bases; bases with no gene match: 9. CDR3 length: 15 residues. The CDR3 protein is CAWRPNQGGNQPQHF. DNA of the CDR3: TGTGCCTGGAGACCGAACCAGGGGGGTAATCAGCCCCAGCATTTT.

The chain has TRBV5-6 and TRBJ2-5; perhaps TRBD2 as D (5 bases). CDR3 length equals 14 residues. V gave up 0 bases and J gave up 5 bases, with 11 bases separating them. Per the germline V gene, CDR1 is SGHDT and CDR2 is YYEEEE. CDR3 in DNA: TGTGCCAGCAGCTTGGTGGCGGGTTCCGAGACCCAGTACTTC. This sequence encodes CASSLVAGSETQYF. Supplemented by reference TRBV5-6 and TRBJ2-5, the full variable domain reads DAGVTQSPTHLIKTRGQQVTLRCSPKSGHDTVSWYQQALGQGPQFIFQYYEEEERQRGNFPDRFSGHQFPNYSSELNVNALLLGDSALYLCASSLVAGSETQYFGPGTRLLVL.

CDR3 coding DNA: TGCGCCAGCACTCGAGGGGACAGGGATGAAAAACTGTTTTTT. This encodes CASTRGDRDEKLFF. The chain joins TRBV5-1 to TRBJ1-4, with 9 nucleotides matching TRBD1. Per the germline V gene, CDR1 is SGHRS and CDR2 is YFSETQ. The CDR3 loop spans 14 amino acids. V lost 6 bases to trimming and J lost 6 bases; unmatched junction nucleotides: 6.

This clone was picked up a small number of times. V gene TRBV2 combines with J gene TRBJ1-5, with 9 bases fitting TRBD1. The germline gives CDR1 SNHLY, CDR2 FYNNEI. J gave up 5 bases and V 4 bases, and 3 bases lay outside the gene matches. The CDR3 extends over 14 amino acids. Written as DNA, the CDR3 is TGTGCCAGCAGTGTGGGACAGGGTGATCAGCCCCAGCATTTT. Its protein is CASSVGQGDQPQHF. Combining the CDR3 with reference TRBV2 and TRBJ1-5 gives the whole variable domain EPEVTQTPSHQVTQMGQEVILRCVPISNHLYFYWYRQILGQKVEFLVSFYNNEISEKSEIFDDQFSVERPDGSNFTLKIRSTKLEDSAMYFCASSVGQGDQPQHFGDGTRLSIL.

DNA for the CDR3: TGTGCCTGGAACCGGGGTTCCTACGAGCAGTACTTC. It codes for CAWNRGSYEQYF. V is TRBV30 and J is TRBJ2-7; maybe TRBD2 (5 bases). V was trimmed by 4 bases and J by 1 base, leaving 8 bases between them. From germline, CDR1 is GTSNPN and CDR2 SVGIG (reference sequence). The CDR3 consists of 12 residues.

The V call is TRBV5-1, the J call TRBJ2-7, with TRBD2 as a possible D gene (5 bases). With 4 bases removed from V and 6 bases from J, the gap between germline ends came to 17 bases. Looked up from germline, CDR1 is SGHRS and CDR2 is YFSETQ. The CDR3 extends over 14 amino acids. The CDR3 DNA reads as TGCGCCAGCAGCCTGCAAGAGGGCGCGGGCGAGCAGTACTTC. Its translation: CASSLQEGAGEQYF.

This clone has only a few counts. The CDR3 sequence: CASSPGGDTQYF. The CDR3 DNA follows: TGCGCCAGCAGCCCTGGGGGGGATACGCAGTATTTT. The gene calls are TRBV5-1 and TRBJ2-3, with D perhaps matching TRBD2 (6 bases). V dropped 4 bases and J dropped 6 bases, with 9 bases sitting between them. The CDR3 has 12 residues. Germline loops: CDR1 SGHRS, CDR2 YFSETQ. Full variable domain (remainder filled in from reference TRBV5-1 and TRBJ2-3): KAGVTQTPRYLIKTRGQQVTLSCSPISGHRSVSWYQQTPGQGLQFLFEYFSETQRNKGNFPGRFSGRQFSNSRSEMNVSTLELGDSALYLCASSPGGDTQYFGPGTRLTVL.

This chain joins TRBV5-1 and TRBJ2-7, with D tentatively TRBD1 (6 bases). V lost 1 base and J lost 6, with 14 bases in between. The CDR3 runs 14 residues. Per the germline V gene, CDR1 is SGHRS and CDR2 is YFSETQ. The CDR3 loop reads CASSLYRVGLEQYF. Here the CDR3 DNA reads TGCGCCAGCAGCTTGTACAGGGTGGGCCTCGAGCAGTACTTC.

This chain links TRBV11-1 with TRBJ2-5; 7 bases fit TRBD1. CDR1 SGHAT and CDR2 FQDESV come from the germline V gene (reference sequence). Losses at the gene ends were 5 bases for V and 4 bases for J; bases not matched to a gene: 13. The CDR3 spans 16 residues. The CDR3 DNA sequence: TGTGCCAGCAGCCCTCAGACAGGGTTAGGTCGAGAGACCCAGTACTTC. Translating gives CASSPQTGLGRETQYF.

CDR3 loop: CASSQDFDSPTEAFF. CDR3 nucleotides: TGCGCCAGCAGCCAAGATTTCGACAGTCCTACTGAAGCTTTCTTT. The chain joins TRBV4-1 to TRBJ1-1; D possibly corresponds to TRBD1 (5 bases). The CDR3 runs 15 residues. Deletions cut 0 bases from V and 5 bases from J, with 13 bases between. Germline values: CDR1 MGHRA, CDR2 YSYEKL.

This chain links TRBV5-1 with TRBJ2-1, with D unclear. Trimming shortened V by 5 bases and J by 0 bases, and 6 bases separated the two germline ends. Per the germline V gene, CDR1 is SGHRS and CDR2 is YFSETQ. The CDR3 has 13 amino acids. In DNA form, the CDR3 reads TGCGCCAGCAGAGACAACTCCTACAATGAGCAGTTCTTC. Translated: CASRDNSYNEQFF.

The gene calls are TRBV15 and TRBJ2-2; TRBD2 matches 12 bases. CDR3 length: 16 residues. Germline V gene data show CDR1 as LNHNV and CDR2 as YYDKDF (reference sequence). Losses at the gene ends were 5 bases for V and 3 bases for J; bases not matched to a gene: 4. Here the CDR3 reads CATSVGLAGYTGELFF. Written as DNA, the CDR3 is TGTGCCACCAGCGTCGGACTAGCGGGGTACACCGGGGAGCTGTTTTTT. The full variable domain, completed using reference TRBV15 and TRBJ2-2, is DAMVIQNPRYQVTQFGKPVTLSCSQTLNHNVMYWYQQKSSQAPKLLFHYYDKDFNNEADTPDNFQSRRPNTSFCFLDIRSPGLGDTAMYLCATSVGLAGYTGELFFGEGSRLTVL.

A few counts support this clone. The V and J genes are TRBV19 and TRBJ2-1, with a weak D call TRBD2 (6 bases). The CDR3 is 16 amino acids. Per the germline V gene, CDR1 is LNHDA and CDR2 is SQIVND (reference sequence). Trimming took 0 bases from V and 0 from J, leaving 9 bases between them. This chain's CDR3 is CASSIEGGSSYNEQFF. Here the CDR3 DNA reads TGTGCCAGTAGTATAGAGGGGGGTAGCTCCTACAATGAGCAGTTCTTC.

In its sample, this clone was seen once. V and J are TRBV29-1 and TRBJ2-3; 8 nucleotides line up with TRBD1. With V trimmed by 6 bases and J by 5 bases, 7 bases remained unmatched. CDR3 length: 13 amino acids. CDR1 is SQVTM and CDR2 is ANQGSEA in the germline V gene. The DNA for the CDR3 is TGCAGCGTGCAGGGGGCTGGAGGAGATACGCAGTATTTT. Encoded protein: CSVQGAGGDTQYF.

This clone was recorded once. The chain couples TRBV2 to TRBJ1-2; a possible D gene is TRBD1 (6 bases). The CDR3 length is 14 residues. Per germline, CDR1 SNHLY and CDR2 FYNNEI. The V end lost 5 bases, the J end lost 3 bases, and 13 bases lay between the germline ends. The DNA for the CDR3 is TGTGCCAGCAGTAAACAGGGTTTTGACTATGGCTACACCTTC. It specifies CASSKQGFDYGYTF.

The V and J genes are TRBV7-2 and TRBJ2-7, with 10 positions matching TRBD2. V dropped 6 bases and J dropped 2; count of bases not matched to a gene: 4. The length of the CDR3 is 14 residues. Looked up from germline, CDR1 is SGHTA and CDR2 is FQGNSA. The CDR3 DNA is TGTGCCAGCAGGAGCGGGGGGGTTACCTACGAGCAGTACTTC. Residues: CASRSGGVTYEQYF.

V gene TRBV7-8 combines with J gene TRBJ1-1, with D uncertain. The CDR3 totals 17 residues. CDR1 and CDR2 (germline): SGHVS, FQNEAQ. The germline V and J ends were trimmed by 0 bases and 2 bases, with 16 bases remaining between them. CDR3 residues: CASSLARTGRYNTEAFF. CDR3 DNA: TGTGCCAGCAGCTTAGCCAGGACTGGCCGGTACAACACTGAAGCTTTCTTT.

The chain recombines TRBV5-6 with TRBJ1-2; 9 bases match TRBD1. Germline CDR1 is SGHDT and CDR2 is YYEEEE. Trimming took 2 bases from V and 5 from J; bases not matched to a gene: 7. The CDR3 length is 15 residues. CDR3 region: CASSFLDRGTYGYTF. The CDR3 region has the DNA TGTGCCAGCAGCTTTTTGGACAGGGGAACTTATGGCTACACCTTC.

The chain is built from TRBV12-5 and TRBJ2-1; D possibly corresponds to TRBD2 (6 bases). This CDR3 has 15 amino acids. V lost 0 bases and J lost 8, with 14 bases in between. Germline CDR1 and CDR2: LGHNT and FRNRAP. The DNA of the CDR3 is TGTGCTAGTGGTTTGGTACTGGGAGGCCTCGATGAGCAGTTCTTC. This translates into CASGLVLGGLDEQFF.

The genes are TRBV6-6 and TRBJ2-1, with a tentative D call TRBD1 (6 bases). Germline V gene sequence: CDR1 MNHNY, CDR2 SVGAGI (reference sequence). V was pared by 0 bases and J by 10 bases, with 13 bases between. The CDR3 has 14 amino acids. The CDR3 loop is CASSYSPRGLEQFF. The CDR3 nucleotides read TGTGCCAGCAGTTACTCGCCCAGGGGATTGGAGCAGTTCTTC.

Worth noting for this clone: Within the sample, other DNA sequences also encode this same CDR3. The V gene is TRBV5-1, the J gene TRBJ1-1; perhaps TRBD1 as D (5 bases). The V and J ends lost 8 bases and 4 bases respectively, with 15 bases between them. The CDR3 length is 13 residues. Germline lookup yields CDR1 SGHRS and CDR2 YFSETQ. CDR3 coding DNA: TGCGCCAGTCAAGAAGGGGTGAGCACTGAAGCTTTCTTT. It specifies CASQEGVSTEAFF.

V usage is TRBV10-2 and J usage is TRBJ1-4, with D possibly TRBD1 on 5 matching bases. The germline V and J ends were trimmed by 0 bases and 4 bases, with 9 bases remaining between them. This CDR3 has 15 amino acids. Germline CDR1 and CDR2: WSHSY and SAAADI. CDR3 coding DNA: TGCGCCAGCAGTGAGTCGCACAGGAATAATGAAAAACTGTTTTTT. Its protein product is CASSESHRNNEKLFF.